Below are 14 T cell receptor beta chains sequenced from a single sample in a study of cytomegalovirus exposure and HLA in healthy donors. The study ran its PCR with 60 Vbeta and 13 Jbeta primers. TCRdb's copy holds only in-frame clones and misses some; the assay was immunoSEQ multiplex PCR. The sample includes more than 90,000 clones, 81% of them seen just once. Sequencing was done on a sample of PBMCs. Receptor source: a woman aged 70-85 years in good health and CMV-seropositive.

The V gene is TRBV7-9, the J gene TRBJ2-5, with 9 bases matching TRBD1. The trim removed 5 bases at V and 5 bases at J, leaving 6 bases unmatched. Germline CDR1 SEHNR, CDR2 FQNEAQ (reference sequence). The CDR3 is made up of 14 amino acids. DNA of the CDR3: TGTGCCAGCAGCCTGACAGGGGGGCGGGAGACCCAGTACTTC. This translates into CASSLTGGRETQYF.

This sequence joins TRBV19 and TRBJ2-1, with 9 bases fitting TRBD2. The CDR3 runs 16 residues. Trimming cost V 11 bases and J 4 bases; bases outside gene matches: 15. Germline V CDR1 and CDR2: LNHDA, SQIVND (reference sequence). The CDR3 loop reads CAGKYTGTSRYNEQFF. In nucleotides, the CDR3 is TGTGCCGGTAAATATACCGGGACTAGCAGATACAATGAGCAGTTCTTC.

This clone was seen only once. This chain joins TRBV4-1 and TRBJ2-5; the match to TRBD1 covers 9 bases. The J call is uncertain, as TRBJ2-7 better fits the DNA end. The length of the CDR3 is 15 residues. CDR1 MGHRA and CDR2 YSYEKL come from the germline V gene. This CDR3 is CASSQTGTGLYEQYF. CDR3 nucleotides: TGCGCCAGCAGCCAGACCGGGACAGGGCTATACGAGCAGTACTTC.

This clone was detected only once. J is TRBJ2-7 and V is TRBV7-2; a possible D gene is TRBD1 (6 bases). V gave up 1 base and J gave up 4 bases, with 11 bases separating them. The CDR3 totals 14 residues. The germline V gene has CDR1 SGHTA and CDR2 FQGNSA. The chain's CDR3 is CASSLEQGGYEQYF. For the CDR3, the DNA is TGTGCCAGCAGCTTAGAACAGGGTGGATACGAGCAGTACTTC.

Here the CDR3 reads CASSLGQTTNEKLFF. The CDR3, as DNA: TGTGCCAGCAGCCTGGGACAGACAACTAATGAAAAACTGTTTTTT. J is TRBJ1-4 and V is TRBV11-3, with 7 bases lining up with TRBD1. Unmatched junction bases numbered 3, after V lost 5 bases and J lost 0 bases. The CDR3 extends over 15 amino acids. Germline V gene lookup returns CDR1 SGHNT and CDR2 YENEEA.

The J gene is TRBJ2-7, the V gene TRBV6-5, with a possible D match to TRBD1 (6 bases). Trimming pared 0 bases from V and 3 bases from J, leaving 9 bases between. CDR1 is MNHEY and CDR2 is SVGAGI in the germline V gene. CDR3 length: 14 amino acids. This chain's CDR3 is CASSYSGARYEQYF. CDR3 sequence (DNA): TGTGCCAGCAGTTACTCGGGGGCTCGCTACGAGCAGTACTTC.

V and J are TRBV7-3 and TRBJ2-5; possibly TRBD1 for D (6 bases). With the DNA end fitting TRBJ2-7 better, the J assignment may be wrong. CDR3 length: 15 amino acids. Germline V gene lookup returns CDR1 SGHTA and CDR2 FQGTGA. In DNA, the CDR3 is TGTGCCAGCAGCTTAACCACAGGGCAGCAATACGAGCAGTACTTC. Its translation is CASSLTTGQQYEQYF.

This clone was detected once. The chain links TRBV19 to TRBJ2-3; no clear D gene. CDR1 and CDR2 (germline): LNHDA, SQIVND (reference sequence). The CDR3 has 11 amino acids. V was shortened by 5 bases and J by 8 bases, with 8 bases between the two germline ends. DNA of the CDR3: TGTGCCAGTAGTTCCAAAGCTACGCAGTATTTT. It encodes CASSSKATQYF.

The CDR3 protein is CASSTRGTANTEAFF. CDR3 nucleotides: TGTGCCAGTAGTACTCGCGGGACAGCGAACACTGAAGCTTTCTTT. This sequence joins TRBV19 and TRBJ1-1; 7 bases fit TRBD1. V shed 4 bases, J shed 1 base, and the junction held 6 bases outside the gene matches. The germline V gene has CDR1 LNHDA and CDR2 SQIVND (reference sequence). The CDR3 spans 15 residues. The whole variable domain, remainder taken from reference TRBV19 and TRBJ1-1, is DGGITQSPKYLFRKEGQNVTLSCEQNLNHDAMYWYRQDPGQGLRLIYYSQIVNDFQKGDIAEGYSVSREKKESFPLTVTSAQKNPTAFYLCASSTRGTANTEAFFGQGTRLTVV.

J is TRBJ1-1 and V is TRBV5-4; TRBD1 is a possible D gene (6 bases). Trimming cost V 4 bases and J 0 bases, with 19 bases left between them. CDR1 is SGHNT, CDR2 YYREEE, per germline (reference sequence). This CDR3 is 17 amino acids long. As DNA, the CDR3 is TGTGCCAGCAGCCCGGGACACCTCATTGCTATGAACACTGAAGCTTTCTTT. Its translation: CASSPGHLIAMNTEAFF. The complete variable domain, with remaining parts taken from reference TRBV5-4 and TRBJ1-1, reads ETGVTQSPTHLIKTRGQQVTLRCSSQSGHNTVSWYQQALGQGPQFIFQYYREEENGRGNFPPRFSGLQFPNYSSELNVNALELDDSALYLCASSPGHLIAMNTEAFFGQGTRLTVV.

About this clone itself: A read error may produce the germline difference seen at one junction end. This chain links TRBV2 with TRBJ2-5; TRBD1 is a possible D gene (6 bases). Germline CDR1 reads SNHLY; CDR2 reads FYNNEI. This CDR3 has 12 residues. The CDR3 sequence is CAGRQVSTEQYF. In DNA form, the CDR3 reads TGTGCCGGCAGACAGGTGTCAACGGAGCAGTACTTC.

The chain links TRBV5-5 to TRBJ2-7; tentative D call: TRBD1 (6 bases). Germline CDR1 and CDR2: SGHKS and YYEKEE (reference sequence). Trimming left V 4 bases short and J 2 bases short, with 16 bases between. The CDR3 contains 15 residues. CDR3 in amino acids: CASSKSPGQTYEQYF. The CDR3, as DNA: TGTGCCAGCAGCAAATCACCGGGACAAACCTACGAGCAGTACTTC.

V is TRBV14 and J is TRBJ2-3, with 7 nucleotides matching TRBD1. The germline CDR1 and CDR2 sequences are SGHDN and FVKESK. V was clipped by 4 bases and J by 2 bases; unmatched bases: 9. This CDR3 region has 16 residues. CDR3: CASSRGSGQNTDTQYF. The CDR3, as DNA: TGTGCCAGCAGCCGAGGATCGGGACAGAACACAGATACGCAGTATTTT.

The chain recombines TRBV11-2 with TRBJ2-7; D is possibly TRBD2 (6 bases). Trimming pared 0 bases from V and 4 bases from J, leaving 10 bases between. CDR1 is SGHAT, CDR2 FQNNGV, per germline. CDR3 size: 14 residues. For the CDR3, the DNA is TGTGCCAGCAGCTTAGAGGCGGCGGGGTACGAGCAGTACTTC. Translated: CASSLEAAGYEQYF.